A selection of T cell receptor beta chains follows, all from one sample in a study of blood T cell repertoires in COVID-19. The method was immunoSEQ multiplex PCR; TCRdb's version includes in-frame clones alone and lacks a portion of them. Of roughly 190,000 clones listed, roughly four fifths are singletons. Material for sequencing was peripheral blood. These TCRs come from a middle-aged woman with acute or convalescent COVID-19. Each CDR3 is given with its conserved first and last residue. Fields, in order: V gene, D gene, CDR3 length, J gene, clone size, CDR3 protein, CDR3 DNA. D genes are given only for firm matches. The size entry is marked missing in some rows and otherwise reads once, few, many or a size class.

V: TRBV5-6
D: TRBD2
length: 15
J: TRBJ2-5
size: -
CDR3: CASSQTLAAQETQYF
DNA: TGTGCCAGCAGCCAGACTCTAGCGGCCCAAGAGACCCAGTACTTC

V: TRBV4-1
D: TRBD1
length: 13
J: TRBJ1-6
size: -
CDR3: CASSQRDRTPLHF
DNA: TGCGCCAGCAGCCAGCGGGACAGGACACCCCTCCACTTT

V: TRBV7-8
D: -
length: 15
J: TRBJ2-3
size: -
CDR3: CASSPLRGKGDTQYF
DNA: TGTGCCAGCAGCCCACTGAGGGGGAAAGGAGATACGCAGTATTTT

V: TRBV24-1
D: -
length: 12
J: TRBJ1-2
size: -
CDR3: CATSDLYSGYTF
DNA: TGTGCCACCAGTGATTTGTACAGTGGCTACACCTTC

V: TRBV18
D: -
length: 16
J: TRBJ2-1
size: -
CDR3: CASSRGTGEIYNEQFF
DNA: TGTGCCAGCTCCCGAGGTACGGGGGAGATCTACAATGAGCAGTTCTTC

V: TRBV6-1
D: -
length: 15
J: TRBJ2-7
size: -
CDR3: CASSESSQGRHEQYF
DNA: TGTGCCAGCAGTGAGTCTTCGCAGGGTCGTCACGAGCAGTACTTC

V: TRBV5-6
D: -
length: 13
J: TRBJ2-6
size: -
CDR3: CASRPDWANVLTF
DNA: TGTGCCAGCAGACCAGATTGGGCCAACGTCCTGACTTTC

V: TRBV2
D: TRBD1
length: 12
J: TRBJ1-2
size: -
CDR3: CASSGQAYGYTF
DNA: TGTGCCAGCTCGGGACAGGCCTATGGCTACACCTTC

V: TRBV28
D: -
length: 15
J: TRBJ1-2
size: -
CDR3: CASSLWGSQAAGYTF
DNA: TGTGCCAGCAGTTTATGGGGCTCACAGGCGGCTGGCTACACCTTC

V: TRBV5-1
D: -
length: 15
J: TRBJ1-3
size: once
CDR3: CASSSFGQLGNTIYF
DNA: TGCGCCAGCAGCTCCTTTGGGCAGCTGGGAAACACCATATATTTT

V: TRBV6-5
D: -
length: 15
J: TRBJ1-5
size: few
CDR3: CASSYLQGSAQPQHF
DNA: TGTGCCAGCAGTTACCTCCAGGGGTCAGCCCAGCCCCAGCATTTT

V: TRBV11-2
D: -
length: 18
J: TRBJ1-2
size: -
CDR3: CASSLVVKVKGPTYGYTF
DNA: TGTGCCAGCAGCTTAGTAGTAAAAGTAAAGGGGCCCACCTATGGCTACACCTTC

V: TRBV4-1
D: -
length: 14
J: TRBJ2-7
size: -
CDR3: CASSQVVSGIRRYF
DNA: TGCGCCAGCAGCCAAGTTGTAAGCGGTATCCGCCGGTACTTC

V: TRBV7-2
D: TRBD1
length: 16
J: TRBJ2-7
size: few
CDR3: CASSPTGTGRTYEQYF
DNA: TGTGCCAGCAGCCCAACCGGGACAGGGAGGACCTACGAGCAGTACTTC

V: TRBV19
D: -
length: 13
J: TRBJ2-7
size: -
CDR3: CASSREPTYEQYF
DNA: TGTGCCAGTAGTCGGGAACCCACCTACGAGCAGTACTTC

V: TRBV27
D: TRBD2
length: 14
J: TRBJ2-7
size: -
CDR3: CASSFQAGPSQQYF
DNA: TGTGCCAGCAGTTTTCAAGCGGGGCCGTCGCAGCAGTACTTC

V: TRBV4-2
D: -
length: 13
J: TRBJ2-7
size: -
CDR3: CASSVFSADEQYF
DNA: TGTGCCAGCAGCGTATTCTCTGCGGACGAGCAGTACTTC

V: TRBV6-1
D: -
length: 13
J: TRBJ1-2
size: -
CDR3: CASSEIGLYGYTF
DNA: TGTGCCAGCAGTGAAATTGGGCTCTATGGCTACACCTTC

V: TRBV27
D: TRBD1
length: 14
J: TRBJ1-5
size: -
CDR3: CASSPGQGIQPQHF
DNA: TGTGCCAGCAGCCCGGGACAGGGTATTCAGCCCCAGCATTTT

V: TRBV10-1
D: -
length: 15
J: TRBJ1-2
size: -
CDR3: CASSESLAGMVGYTF
DNA: TGCGCCAGCAGTGAGTCGTTGGCCGGGATGGTTGGCTACACCTTC

V: TRBV28
D: -
length: 15
J: TRBJ2-1
size: -
CDR3: CASAAGQPTYNEQFF
DNA: TGTGCCAGTGCAGCGGGACAACCTACCTACAATGAGCAGTTCTTC

V: TRBV12-5
D: -
length: 15
J: TRBJ2-1
size: -
CDR3: CASGSGSQAYNEQFF
DNA: TGTGCTAGTGGTTCCGGGAGCCAGGCCTACAATGAGCAGTTCTTC

V: TRBV6-5
D: -
length: 13
J: TRBJ1-5
size: -
CDR3: CASSFSGNQPQHF
DNA: TGTGCCAGCAGTTTCAGCGGCAATCAGCCCCAGCATTTT

V: TRBV5-1
D: -
length: 14
J: TRBJ2-7
size: -
CDR3: CASSLGPTESEQYF
DNA: TGCGCCAGCAGCTTGGGACCGACTGAATCGGAGCAGTACTTC

V: TRBV3-1/TRBV3-2
D: -
length: 16
J: TRBJ1-6
size: once
CDR3: CASKLRDGGPNSPLHF
DNA: TGTGCCAGCAAACTCCGAGACGGAGGACCGAATTCACCCCTCCACTTT

V: TRBV6-5
D: TRBD1
length: 15
J: TRBJ2-7
size: -
CDR3: CASSYSGQDNYEQYF
DNA: TGTGCCAGCAGTTACTCGGGACAGGACAACTACGAGCAGTACTTC

V: TRBV5-1
D: TRBD1
length: 14
J: TRBJ1-5
size: -
CDR3: CASSPTGGDQPQHF
DNA: TGCGCCAGCAGCCCCACAGGGGGGGATCAGCCCCAGCATTTT

V: TRBV5-1
D: TRBD1
length: 14
J: TRBJ1-2
size: -
CDR3: CASSIGTGGSGYTF
DNA: TGCGCCAGCAGCATTGGGACAGGGGGCAGTGGCTACACCTTC

V: TRBV30
D: -
length: 13
J: TRBJ1-5
size: once
CDR3: CAWSQWSNQPQHF
DNA: TGTGCCTGGTCTCAGTGGAGCAATCAGCCCCAGCATTTT

V: TRBV9
D: -
length: 15
J: TRBJ2-2
size: -
CDR3: CASSVGSLAAGELFF
DNA: TGTGCCAGCAGCGTCGGCTCGCTCGCGGCCGGGGAGCTGTTTTTT

V: TRBV11-2
D: -
length: 15
J: TRBJ2-5
size: once
CDR3: CASSLSVSAWETQYF
DNA: TGTGCCAGCAGCCTTAGCGTCTCGGCATGGGAGACCCAGTACTTC

V: TRBV13
D: TRBD2
length: 14
J: TRBJ2-3
size: -
CDR3: CASSLADSGGTQYF
DNA: TGTGCCAGCAGCTTAGCTGATAGCGGGGGTACGCAGTATTTT

V: TRBV7-2
D: -
length: 16
J: TRBJ1-5
size: few
CDR3: CASSFSGLGAGQPQHF
DNA: TGTGCCAGCAGCTTTTCAGGGTTAGGGGCAGGGCAGCCCCAGCATTTT

V: TRBV7-8
D: TRBD1
length: 23
J: TRBJ1-3
size: few
CDR3: CASSQKGGRTGLTGASSGNTIYF
DNA: TGTGCCAGCAGCCAGAAAGGAGGACGAACAGGTCTCACAGGGGCAAGCTCTGGAAACACCATATATTTT

V: TRBV11-2
D: -
length: 15
J: TRBJ2-1
size: -
CDR3: CASSFSQGLRGEQFF
DNA: TGTGCCAGCAGCTTCTCTCAGGGACTTCGGGGTGAGCAGTTCTTC

V: TRBV9
D: -
length: 16
J: TRBJ2-3
size: -
CDR3: CASSVVPLGSTDTQYF
DNA: TGTGCCAGCAGCGTAGTTCCCCTCGGGAGCACAGATACGCAGTATTTT

V: TRBV4-1
D: TRBD2
length: 15
J: TRBJ2-7
size: -
CDR3: CASSTGLLADYEQYF
DNA: TGCGCCAGCAGCACCGGACTGCTAGCGGATTACGAGCAGTACTTC

V: TRBV11-2
D: TRBD2
length: 14
J: TRBJ2-5
size: -
CDR3: CASSWGLAQETQYF
DNA: TGTGCCAGCAGCTGGGGACTAGCGCAGGAGACCCAGTACTTC

V: TRBV7-3
D: -
length: 13
J: TRBJ2-1
size: -
CDR3: CASSLSSGSEQFF
DNA: TGTGCCAGCAGCTTAAGTAGCGGCAGTGAGCAGTTCTTC

V: TRBV15
D: -
length: 18
J: TRBJ1-4
size: -
CDR3: CATSSPWGRQGRSEKLFF
DNA: TGTGCCACCAGCTCACCCTGGGGGAGGCAGGGTCGAAGTGAAAAACTGTTTTTT

V: TRBV5-5
D: -
length: 14
J: TRBJ2-5
size: -
CDR3: CASSLVDSQETQYF
DNA: TGTGCCAGCAGCTTGGTGGACAGCCAAGAGACCCAGTACTTC

V: TRBV5-5
D: -
length: 14
J: TRBJ1-4
size: -
CDR3: CASSFYGVNEKLFF
DNA: TGTGCCAGCAGCTTTTATGGAGTCAATGAAAAACTGTTTTTT

V: TRBV1
D: -
length: 16
J: TRBJ1-5
size: -
CDR3: CTSSQSGQGEDQPQHF
DNA: TGCACCAGCAGCCAATCGGGACAGGGAGAGGATCAGCCCCAGCATTTT

V: TRBV18
D: -
length: 13
J: TRBJ1-1
size: -
CDR3: CASQGRLGTEAFF
DNA: TGTGCCAGCCAGGGGCGCTTAGGCACTGAAGCTTTCTTT

V: TRBV19
D: -
length: 13
J: TRBJ1-2
size: -
CDR3: CASTRGDYMGYTF
DNA: TGTGCCAGTACCAGAGGGGACTACATGGGCTACACCTTC

V: TRBV21-1
D: -
length: 16
J: TRBJ1-1
size: -
CDR3: CASSKRLGARPQRAFF
DNA: TGTGCCAGCAGCAAGAGGTTAGGAGCTCGCCCTCAGAGGGCTTTCTTT